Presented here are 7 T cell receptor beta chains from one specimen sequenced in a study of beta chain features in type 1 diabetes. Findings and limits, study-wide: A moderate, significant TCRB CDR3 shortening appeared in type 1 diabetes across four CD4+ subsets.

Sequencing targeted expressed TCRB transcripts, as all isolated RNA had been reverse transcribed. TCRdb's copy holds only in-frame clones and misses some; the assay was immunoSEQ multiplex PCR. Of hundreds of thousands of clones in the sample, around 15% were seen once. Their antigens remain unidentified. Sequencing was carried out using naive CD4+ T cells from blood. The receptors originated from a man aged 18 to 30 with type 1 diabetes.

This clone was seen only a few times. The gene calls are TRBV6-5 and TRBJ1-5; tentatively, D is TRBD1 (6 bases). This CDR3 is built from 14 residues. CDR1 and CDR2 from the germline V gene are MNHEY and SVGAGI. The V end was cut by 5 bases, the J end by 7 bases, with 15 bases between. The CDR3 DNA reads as TGTGCCAGCAGTCGTACGGGGAGGGGGCAGCCCCAGCATTTT. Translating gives CASSRTGRGQPQHF.

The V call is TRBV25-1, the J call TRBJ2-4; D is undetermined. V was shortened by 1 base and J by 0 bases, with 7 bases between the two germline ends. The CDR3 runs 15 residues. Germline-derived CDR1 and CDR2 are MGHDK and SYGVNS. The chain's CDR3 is CASSESLAAKNIQYF. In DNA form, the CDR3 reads TGTGCCAGCAGTGAATCCTTGGCAGCCAAAAACATTCAGTACTTC.

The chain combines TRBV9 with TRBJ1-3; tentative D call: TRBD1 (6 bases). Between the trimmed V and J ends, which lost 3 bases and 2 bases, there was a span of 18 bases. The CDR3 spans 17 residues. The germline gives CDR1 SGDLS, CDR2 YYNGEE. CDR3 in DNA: TGTGCCAGCAGCGCCCTTTGGACAGACGGACCTGGAAACACCATATATTTT. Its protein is CASSALWTDGPGNTIYF.

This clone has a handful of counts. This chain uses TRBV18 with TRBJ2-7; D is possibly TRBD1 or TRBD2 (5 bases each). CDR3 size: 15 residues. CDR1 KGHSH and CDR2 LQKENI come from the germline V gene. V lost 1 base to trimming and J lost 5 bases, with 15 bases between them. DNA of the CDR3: TGTGCCAGCTCACCACGGGGGTTTGCCGGGAACGAGCAGTACTTC. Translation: CASSPRGFAGNEQYF.

This chain's CDR3 is CASSVFNTGELFF. CDR3 nucleotides: TGTGCCAGCAGCGTATTTAACACCGGGGAGCTGTTTTTT. V usage is TRBV9 and J usage is TRBJ2-2, with D unclear. The length of the CDR3 is 13 residues. Looked up from germline, CDR1 is SGDLS and CDR2 is YYNGEE. Trimming left V 1 base short and J 2 bases short, with 3 bases between.

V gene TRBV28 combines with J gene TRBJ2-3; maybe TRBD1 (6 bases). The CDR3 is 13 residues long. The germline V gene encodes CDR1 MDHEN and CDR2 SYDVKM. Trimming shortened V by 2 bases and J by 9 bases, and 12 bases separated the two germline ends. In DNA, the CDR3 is TGTGCCAGCAGTTTAGGACAGCTCGACACGCAGTATTTT. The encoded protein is CASSLGQLDTQYF. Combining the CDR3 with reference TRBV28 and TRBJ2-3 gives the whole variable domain DVKVTQSSRYLVKRTGEKVFLECVQDMDHENMFWYRQDPGLGLRLIYFSYDVKMKEKGDIPEGYSVSREKKERFSLILESASTNQTSMYLCASSLGQLDTQYFGPGTRLTVL.

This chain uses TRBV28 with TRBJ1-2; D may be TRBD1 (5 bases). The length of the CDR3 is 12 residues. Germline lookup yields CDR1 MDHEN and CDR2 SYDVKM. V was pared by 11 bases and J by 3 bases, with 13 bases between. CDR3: CALRGLDYGYTF. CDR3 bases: TGTGCCTTACGGGGGTTAGACTATGGCTACACCTTC.